A single sample is the source of the 20 T cell receptor beta chains below, sequenced in a study of shared clonotypes between healthy human individuals. Sequencing used immunoSEQ multiplex PCR; TCRdb keeps in-frame clones, though not all of them. In the table there are fewer than 600,000 clones, around 77% of which are singletons. Sequenced material: PBMCs. These receptor sequences come from a middle-aged woman in good health. Some clones in this sample may be carry-over from other donors' samples.

The chain links TRBV19 to TRBJ2-3; 12 bases fit TRBD2. The CDR3 has 15 amino acids. V lost 3 bases and J lost 8; bases outside the gene matches: 6. The germline CDR1 and CDR2 sequences are LNHDA and SQIVND (reference sequence). CDR3: CASSMTSGRDFTQYF. CDR3 bases: TGTGCCAGTAGTATGACTAGCGGGAGAGATTTTACGCAGTATTTT.

This clone has a count of ten or more. The chain couples TRBV20-1 to TRBJ2-1; D not resolved. CDR1 is DFQATT and CDR2 is SNEGSKA in the germline V gene (reference sequence). This CDR3 is 10 amino acids long. Here the CDR3 DNA reads TGCACCCCTTTCGTTAATGAGCAGTTCTTC. Residues: CTPFVNEQFF.

As to this clone: A far bigger clonotype differs at one base, so this is likely a read error. Other DNA sequences in the sample encode the same CDR3. The chain employs TRBV7-9 and TRBJ2-7; tentative D call: TRBD2 (6 bases). Germline V lookup: CDR1 SEHNR, CDR2 FQNEAQ (reference sequence). V was shortened by 3 bases and J by 7 bases, with 13 bases between the two germline ends. This CDR3 has 13 amino acids. CDR3 coding DNA: TGTGCCAGCAGCTTGGGGACTTTGGGGGAGCAGTACTTC. As protein: CASSLGTLGEQYF. The variable domain in full, with the rest retrieved from reference TRBV7-9 and TRBJ2-7, is DTGVSQNPRHKITKRGQNVTFRCDPISEHNRLYWYRQTLGQGPEFLTYFQNEAQLEKSRLLSDRFSAERPKGSFSTLEIQRTEQGDSAMYLCASSLGTLGEQYFGPGTRLTVT.

This clone has at least ten counts. V usage is TRBV6-1 and J usage is TRBJ2-7; possible D gene TRBD1, 5 bases. The CDR3 contains 16 residues. CDR1 and CDR2 from the germline V gene are MNHNS and SASEGT. V lost 5 bases, J lost 0 bases, and 17 bases lay in between. CDR3 protein: CASSQGAGYSSYEQYF. The CDR3 DNA follows: TGTGCCAGCAGTCAAGGGGCAGGCTATAGCTCCTACGAGCAGTACTTC.

This clone was seen more than once but under ten times. The chain couples TRBV5-4 to TRBJ2-7, with D tentatively TRBD1 or TRBD2 (6 bases each). This CDR3 spans 16 amino acids. Trimming removed 2 bases from V and 3 bases from J, with 18 bases in between. CDR1 SGHNT and CDR2 YYREEE come from the germline V gene (reference sequence). CDR3 coding DNA: TGTGCCAGCAGCTTAAGCGGAACCGGGGGCCTCTACGAGCAGTACTTC. Its protein product is CASSLSGTGGLYEQYF.

The chain is built from TRBV6-1 and TRBJ1-2, with 7 bases that match TRBD1. V shed 7 bases and J 0 bases; nucleotides not matched to a gene: 8. Germline values: CDR1 MNHNS, CDR2 SASEGT. The CDR3 runs to 15 residues. The CDR3 DNA reads TGTGCCAGCAACTCGGGGACAGACCCTAACTATGGCTACACCTTC. Amino acid sequence: CASNSGTDPNYGYTF.

This chain uses TRBV7-2 with TRBJ1-5; 7 bases line up with TRBD1. CDR1 and CDR2 (germline): SGHTA, FQGNSA. The junction had 2 bases not matched to a gene; V was cut back by 5 bases and J by 7 bases. CDR3 length: 12 residues. The CDR3 is CASSRQGQPQHF. The DNA for the CDR3 is TGTGCCAGCAGCCGACAGGGACAGCCCCAGCATTTT.

This clone was recorded only once. A far larger clone is off by one base, so a read error is likely. The same CDR3 can be traced to other DNA sequences in this sample. The J gene is TRBJ2-7, the V gene TRBV4-1; tentative D call: TRBD2 (5 bases). Deletions cut 3 bases from V and 0 bases from J, with 12 bases between. Germline-derived CDR1 and CDR2 are MGHRA and YSYEKL. CDR3 size: 15 residues. The CDR3 here is CASSQPRVGSYEQYF. CDR3 nucleotides: TGCGCCAGCAGCCAGCCGCGGGTTGGCTCCTACGAGCAGTACTTC.

As regards this clone: A far larger clone is one nucleotide away, so this likely arose from a read error. The chain joins TRBV5-1 to TRBJ2-6, with 7 bases aligning to TRBD2. CDR1 and CDR2 (germline): SGHRS, YFSETQ. This CDR3 is 16 amino acids long. CDR3 protein: CASSLNPGSGANALTF. CDR3 sequence (DNA): TGCGCCAGCAGCTTGAATCCAGGGAGCGGGGCCAACGCCCTGACTTTC. The whole variable domain, remainder taken from reference TRBV5-1 and TRBJ2-6, is KAGVTQTPRYLIKTRGQQVTLSCSPISGHRSVSWYQQTPGQGLQFLFEYFSETQRNKGNFPGRFSGRQFSNSRSEMNVSTLELGDSALYLCASSLNPGSGANALTFGAGSRLTVL.

As regards this clone: A single base is all that separates this from a far larger clone, so a read error is likely. The V and J genes are TRBV29-1 and TRBJ1-2; D is perhaps TRBD1 (5 bases). V lost 7 bases, J lost 1 base, and 19 bases lay in between. The CDR3 contains 15 residues. The germline V gene encodes CDR1 SQVTM and CDR2 ANQGSEA. CDR3 sequence: CSANEDGGGNYGYTF. CDR3 DNA: TGCAGCGCTAATGAGGACGGCGGGGGTAACTATGGCTACACCTTC.

This clone appeared a few times. This chain joins TRBV6-1 and TRBJ1-2; 12 bases fit TRBD1. Trimming removed 6 bases from V and 6 bases from J; junction bases left unmatched: 2. CDR3 length equals 13 residues. From germline, CDR1 is MNHNS and CDR2 SASEGT. CDR3 sequence (DNA): TGTGCCAGCAGGGGGACAGGGGGCCATGGCTACACCTTC. Amino acid sequence: CASRGTGGHGYTF.

Of note for this clone: One base separates it from a far larger clone, so it is likely a read error. The V gene is TRBV7-9, the J gene TRBJ2-5; 9 bases align to TRBD2. CDR1 and CDR2 (germline): SEHNR, FQNEAQ (reference sequence). The J segment lost 3 bases and the V segment lost 5 bases, leaving 4 bases of the junction unmatched. This CDR3 is built from 14 residues. The CDR3 here is CASSLRTSEETQYF. The CDR3 nucleotides read TGTGCCAGCAGCCTCCGGACTAGCGAAGAGACCCAGTACTTC. Looking up the rest from reference TRBV7-9 and TRBJ2-5 gives the full variable domain: DTGVSQNPRHKITKRGQNVTFRCDPISEHNRLYWYRQTLGQGPEFLTYFQNEAQLEKSRLLSDRFSAERPKGSFSTLEIQRTEQGDSAMYLCASSLRTSEETQYFGPGTRLLVL.

This clone occurred a few times. The chain links TRBV19 to TRBJ1-2, with D unclear. The germline V gene has CDR1 LNHDA and CDR2 SQIVND (reference sequence). V was clipped by 6 bases and J by 4 bases, with 12 bases between them. The CDR3 sequence is 13 residues long. CDR3 in DNA: TGTGCCAGTAGAGAGCCGGTACTCTATGGCTACACCTTC. Its translation: CASREPVLYGYTF.

With respect to this clone: This likely stems from a read error, as it lies one base from a far larger clone. V is TRBV6-1 and J is TRBJ2-5, with D tentatively TRBD1 or TRBD2 (5 bases each). The closer fit of TRBJ2-7 to the DNA end suggests the J call may be wrong. Per germline, CDR1 MNHNS and CDR2 SASEGT. The CDR3 runs 14 residues. CDR3: CASSPTEGLYEQYF. The DNA for the CDR3 is TGTGCCAGCAGTCCGACAGAGGGGCTCTACGAGCAGTACTTC.

The gene calls are TRBV28 and TRBJ1-2; no clear D gene. Germline values: CDR1 MDHEN, CDR2 SYDVKM. V lost 3 bases and J 2 bases, leaving 7 bases between the germline ends. CDR3 length equals 13 residues. The CDR3 sequence: CASSFEYNYGYTF. For the CDR3, the DNA is TGTGCCAGCAGTTTTGAGTACAACTATGGCTACACCTTC.

The V gene is TRBV5-4, the J gene TRBJ2-5; 12 nucleotides agree with TRBD2. Per the germline V gene, CDR1 is SGHNT and CDR2 is YYREEE (reference sequence). The CDR3 spans 18 residues. Losses at the gene ends were 2 bases for V and 0 bases for J; bases not matched to a gene: 8. CDR3 DNA sequence: TGTGCCAGCAGCTTTTCTAGCGGGAGGGGTTGGTACCAAGAGACCCAGTACTTC. Its translation is CASSFSSGRGWYQETQYF.

The chain's CDR3 is CASSRTSGHTDTQYF. As DNA, the CDR3 is TGTGCCAGCAGCCGGACTAGCGGACACACAGATACGCAGTATTTT. This rearrangement joins TRBV5-6 to TRBJ2-3, with 10 positions matching TRBD2. The V and J ends lost 4 bases and 2 bases, in that order; junction bases with no gene match: 4. The CDR3 contains 15 residues. CDR1 and CDR2 (germline): SGHDT, YYEEEE.

The J gene is TRBJ2-3, the V gene TRBV7-9, with D tentatively TRBD1 (6 bases). Germline values: CDR1 SEHNR, CDR2 FQNEAQ (reference sequence). V dropped 5 bases and J dropped 6 bases, with 15 bases sitting between them. The CDR3 spans 14 residues. The CDR3, as DNA: TGTGCCAGCAGCCAAGGGGGAGCACAGGATACGCAGTATTTT. Translated: CASSQGGAQDTQYF. Supplemented by reference TRBV7-9 and TRBJ2-3, the full variable domain reads DTGVSQNPRHKITKRGQNVTFRCDPISEHNRLYWYRQTLGQGPEFLTYFQNEAQLEKSRLLSDRFSAERPKGSFSTLEIQRTEQGDSAMYLCASSQGGAQDTQYFGPGTRLTVL.

The rearrangement joins TRBV7-9 to TRBJ2-4; 7 nucleotides match TRBD2. Unmatched junction bases numbered 9, after V lost 4 bases and J lost 0 bases. This CDR3 has 17 residues. CDR1 and CDR2 (germline): SEHNR, FQNEAQ (reference sequence). CDR3: CASSSTSQLLAKNIQYF. The CDR3 DNA reads as TGTGCCAGCAGCTCGACTAGCCAATTACTAGCCAAAAACATTCAGTACTTC.

This rearrangement joins TRBV19 to TRBJ1-4; a weak D match, TRBD1 (6 bases). Germline CDR1 is LNHDA and CDR2 is SQIVND (reference sequence). The CDR3 has 16 residues. The V and J ends lost 3 bases and 8 bases respectively, with 19 bases between them. For the CDR3, the DNA is TGTGCCAGTAGTATTGGGACAAGTCCTCGTTCCGAAAAACTGTTTTTT. Translated, it gives CASSIGTSPRSEKLFF.